This TCR beta chain was sequenced in a study of T cells after yellow fever vaccination. In its sample, this clonotype is medium-sized. From the 5' RACE reads, TCRdb called clonotypes with MiXCR, one entry per CDR3 protein. The sample includes a few hundred thousand distinct CDR3 sequences, 3.6% of them seen just once. Sequencing used PBMCs, obtained 15 days after the yellow fever booster vaccination. The TCR originated in a man between 18 and 29 years old who received the YFV17D yellow fever vaccine.

The CDR3 reads CASIGGEYEQYF. As DNA, the CDR3 is TGTGCCAGCATCGGGGGCGAATACGAGCAGTACTTC. The genes are TRBV6-2 or TRBV6-3 and TRBJ2-7, with D possibly being TRBD1 or TRBD2 (6 bases each). V dropped 7 bases and J dropped 4 bases, with 11 bases sitting between them. This CDR3 comprises 12 residues. Germline V CDR1 and CDR2: MNHEY, SVGEGT.